This T cell receptor beta chain was observed in a study of cytomegalovirus exposure and HLA in healthy donors. General study findings and limits: Reportedly, cytomegalovirus status was diagnosed with high sensitivity and specificity.

The donors were members of the validation cohort, which comprised 100 to 150 subjects and was separate from the first cohort of around 700 subjects. Points on this clone: Its cognate antigen is unknown.

The protocol was immunoSEQ multiplex PCR, while the TCRdb copy is restricted to in-frame clones and leaves out a portion. Among about 110,000 clones, 88% were seen once, and the ten largest hold 1.4% to 1.5%. This TCR derives from a woman aged 25 to 45 in good health and CMV-seropositive. Sequenced input: PBMCs.

The CDR3 protein is CASSKAQPGASNQPQHF. The CDR3 region has the DNA TGTGCCAGCAGCAAAGCGCAACCAGGGGCAAGCAATCAGCCCCAGCATTTT. The V call is TRBV21-1, the J call TRBJ1-5; TRBD1 is the table's D call, not checked against the DNA. TRBV21-1 is listed as a pseudogene. This CDR3 region has 17 residues.